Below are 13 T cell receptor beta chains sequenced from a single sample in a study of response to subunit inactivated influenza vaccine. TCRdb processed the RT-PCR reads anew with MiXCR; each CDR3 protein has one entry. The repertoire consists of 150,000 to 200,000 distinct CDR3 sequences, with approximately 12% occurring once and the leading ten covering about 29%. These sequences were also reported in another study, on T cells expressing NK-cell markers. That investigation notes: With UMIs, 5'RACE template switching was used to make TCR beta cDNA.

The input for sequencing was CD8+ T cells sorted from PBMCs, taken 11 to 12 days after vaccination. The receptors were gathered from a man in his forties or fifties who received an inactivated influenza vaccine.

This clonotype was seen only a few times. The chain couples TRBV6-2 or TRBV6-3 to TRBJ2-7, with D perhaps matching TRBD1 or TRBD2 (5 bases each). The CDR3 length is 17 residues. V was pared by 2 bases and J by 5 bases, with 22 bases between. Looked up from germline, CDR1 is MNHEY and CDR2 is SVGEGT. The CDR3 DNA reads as TGTGCCAGCAGTTACCCGTCCGCCGGGACGCCGTCCCACGAGCAGTACTTC. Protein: CASSYPSAGTPSHEQYF.

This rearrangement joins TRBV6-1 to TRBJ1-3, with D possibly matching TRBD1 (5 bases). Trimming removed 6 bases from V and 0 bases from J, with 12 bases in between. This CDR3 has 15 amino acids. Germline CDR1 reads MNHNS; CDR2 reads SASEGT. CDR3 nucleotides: TGTGCCAGCAGCCAGACAGTTTTCTCTGGAAACACCATATATTTT. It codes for CASSQTVFSGNTIYF.

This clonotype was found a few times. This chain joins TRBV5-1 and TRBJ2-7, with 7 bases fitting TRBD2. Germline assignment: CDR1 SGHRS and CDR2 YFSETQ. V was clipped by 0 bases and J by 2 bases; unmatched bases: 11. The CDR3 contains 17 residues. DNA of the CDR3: TGCGCCAGCAGCTTGGAAGTGACTAGCAGAATTCCCTACGAGCAGTACTTC. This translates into CASSLEVTSRIPYEQYF.

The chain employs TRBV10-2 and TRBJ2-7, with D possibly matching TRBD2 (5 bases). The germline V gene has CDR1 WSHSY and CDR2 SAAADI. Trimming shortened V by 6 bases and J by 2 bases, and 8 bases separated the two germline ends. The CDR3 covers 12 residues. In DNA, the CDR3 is TGCGCCAGCAGGAGGGAGACCTACGAGCAGTACTTC. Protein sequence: CASRRETYEQYF.

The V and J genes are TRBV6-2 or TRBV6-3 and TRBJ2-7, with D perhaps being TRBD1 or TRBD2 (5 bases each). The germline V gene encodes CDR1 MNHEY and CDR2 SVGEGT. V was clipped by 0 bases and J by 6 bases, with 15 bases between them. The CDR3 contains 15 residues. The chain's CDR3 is CASSYSPHGTCEQYF. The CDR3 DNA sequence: TGTGCCAGCAGTTACTCTCCCCACGGGACCTGCGAGCAGTACTTC.

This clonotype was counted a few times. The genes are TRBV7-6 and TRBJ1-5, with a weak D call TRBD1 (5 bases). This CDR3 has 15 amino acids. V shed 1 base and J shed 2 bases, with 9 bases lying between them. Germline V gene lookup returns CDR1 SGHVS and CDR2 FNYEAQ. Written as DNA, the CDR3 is TGTGCCAGCAGCTTAGGTGTGACAGGCAATCAGCCCCAGCATTTT. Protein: CASSLGVTGNQPQHF.

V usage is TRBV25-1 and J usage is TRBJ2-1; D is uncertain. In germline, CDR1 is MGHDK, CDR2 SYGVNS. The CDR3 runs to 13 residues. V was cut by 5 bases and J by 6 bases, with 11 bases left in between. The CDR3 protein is CASSYGWSNEQFF. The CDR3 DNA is TGTGCCAGCAGTTATGGGTGGTCCAATGAGCAGTTCTTC.

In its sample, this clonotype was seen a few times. The CDR3 loop is CAWSGGYEQYF. CDR3 nucleotide sequence: TGTGCCTGGAGTGGGGGATACGAGCAGTACTTC. The chain has TRBV30 and TRBJ2-7; D uncertain. The CDR3 is 11 amino acids. The V end was cut by 1 base, the J end by 4 bases, with 5 bases between. Germline V lookup: CDR1 GTSNPN, CDR2 SVGIG (reference sequence).

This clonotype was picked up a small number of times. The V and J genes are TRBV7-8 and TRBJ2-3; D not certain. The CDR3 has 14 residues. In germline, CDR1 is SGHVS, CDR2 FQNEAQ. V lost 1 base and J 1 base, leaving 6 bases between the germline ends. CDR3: CASSLEWGTDTQYF. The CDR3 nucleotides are TGTGCCAGCAGCTTAGAATGGGGCACAGATACGCAGTATTTT.

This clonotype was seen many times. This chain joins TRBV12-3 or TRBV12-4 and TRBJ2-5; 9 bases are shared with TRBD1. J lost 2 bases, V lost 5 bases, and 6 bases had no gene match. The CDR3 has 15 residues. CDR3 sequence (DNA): TGTGCCAGCAGTCCACCGGGACAGGGACAAGAGACCCAGTACTTC. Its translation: CASSPPGQGQETQYF.

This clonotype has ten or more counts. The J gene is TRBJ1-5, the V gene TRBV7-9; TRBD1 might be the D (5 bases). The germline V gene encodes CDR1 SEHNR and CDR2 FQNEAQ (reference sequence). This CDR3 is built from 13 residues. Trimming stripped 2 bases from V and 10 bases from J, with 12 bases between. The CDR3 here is CASSLKGLNPQHF. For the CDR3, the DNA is TGTGCCAGCAGCTTAAAGGGGTTGAATCCCCAGCATTTT.

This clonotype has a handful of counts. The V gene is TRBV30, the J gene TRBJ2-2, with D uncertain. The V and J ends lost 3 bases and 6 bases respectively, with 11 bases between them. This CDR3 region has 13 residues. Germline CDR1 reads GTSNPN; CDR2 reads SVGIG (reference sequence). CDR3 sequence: CAWRKAIAGELFF. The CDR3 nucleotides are TGTGCCTGGAGGAAGGCTATCGCCGGGGAGCTGTTTTTT.

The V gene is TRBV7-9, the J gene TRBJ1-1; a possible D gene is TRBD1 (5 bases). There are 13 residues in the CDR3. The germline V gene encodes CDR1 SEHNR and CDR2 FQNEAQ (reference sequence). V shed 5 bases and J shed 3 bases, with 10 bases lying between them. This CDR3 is CASSPGGDTEAFF. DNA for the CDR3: TGTGCCAGCAGCCCCGGAGGGGACACTGAAGCTTTCTTT.